These T cell receptor beta chains were read from a single sample in a study of chemoradiotherapy in HPV16-positive cancers. Method: immunoSEQ multiplex PCR; TCRdb's copy keeps in-frame clones and lacks some. The sample contains 13,000 or so clones, around 70% of which appear only once. This material was acquired from a patient who underwent chemoradiotherapy. The receptors shown here come from a human donor with HPV-associated anogenital cancer. CDR3s include the opening cysteine and the closing phenylalanine or tryptophan. The D gene is left open where the match is weak. Only part of the rows carry a size: once, few, many, or a class if the clone is expanded.

V: TRBV2; D: TRBD2; size: once; J: TRBJ2-2; CDR3: CASTGLAGVGGELFF; DNA: TGTGCCAGCACGGGACTAGCGGGGGTTGGCGGGGAGCTGTTTTTT
V: TRBV9; D: -; size: few; J: TRBJ1-1; CDR3: CASSVGIGGTEAFF; DNA: TGTGCCAGCAGCGTAGGGATCGGGGGGACTGAAGCTTTCTTT
V: TRBV7-9; D: TRBD1; size: -; J: TRBJ1-2; CDR3: CASSLGVGQRKPRGGYTF; DNA: TGTGCCAGCAGCTTAGGGGTGGGACAGCGGAAACCTCGCGGTGGCTACACCTTC
V: TRBV9; D: TRBD1; size: -; J: TRBJ1-1; CDR3: CASSATGKRAFF; DNA: TGTGCCAGCAGCGCGACAGGGAAGAGAGCTTTCTTT
V: TRBV7-9; D: TRBD1; size: few; J: TRBJ1-6; CDR3: CASSFSGTGSSPLHF; DNA: TGTGCCAGCAGCTTTTCCGGGACAGGGAGTTCACCCCTCCACTTT
V: TRBV7-9; D: -; size: -; J: TRBJ2-5; CDR3: CASSLGLTRGETQYF; DNA: TGTGCCAGCAGCTTAGGTCTGACTAGGGGCGAGACCCAGTACTTC
V: TRBV9; D: -; size: -; J: TRBJ2-5; CDR3: CASSVAPSPLPHQETQYF; DNA: TGTGCCAGCAGCGTAGCTCCGTCCCCCCTCCCCCATCAAGAGACCCAGTACTTC
V: TRBV7-3; D: -; size: once; J: TRBJ1-1; CDR3: CASSLIGNTEAFF; DNA: TGTGCCAGCAGCTTAATAGGGAACACTGAAGCTTTCTTT
V: TRBV2; D: -; size: -; J: TRBJ2-2; CDR3: CASRSGEAGELFF; DNA: TGTGCCAGCAGATCGGGGGAAGCCGGGGAGCTGTTTTTT
V: TRBV7-9; D: -; size: -; J: TRBJ2-5; CDR3: CASSLSGGWETQYF; DNA: TGTGCCAGCAGCTTAAGTGGGGGTTGGGAGACCCAGTACTTC
V: TRBV6-1; D: TRBD1; size: -; J: TRBJ1-2; CDR3: CASDTGGLRYTF; DNA: TGTGCCAGCGACACAGGGGGCCTCCGCTACACCTTC
V: TRBV25-1; D: -; size: few; J: TRBJ1-2; CDR3: CASSDLGVYGYTF; DNA: TGTGCCAGCAGTGACTTAGGGGTATATGGCTACACCTTC
V: TRBV7-8; D: TRBD1; size: -; J: TRBJ1-2; CDR3: CASSFSTGGPYGYTF; DNA: TGTGCCAGCAGCTTTTCGACAGGGGGCCCCTATGGCTACACCTTC
V: TRBV7-2; D: -; size: -; J: TRBJ2-3; CDR3: CASRTDGGRTDTQYF; DNA: TGTGCCAGCAGGACCGATGGGGGACGGACAGATACGCAGTATTTT
V: TRBV5-1; D: -; size: -; J: TRBJ1-4; CDR3: CASSLASNEKLFF; DNA: TGCGCCAGCAGCTTGGCCTCGAACGAAAAACTGTTTTTT
V: TRBV6-5; D: -; size: -; J: TRBJ2-3; CDR3: CASSYSGAVMDTQYF; DNA: TGTGCCAGCAGTTACTCGGGTGCCGTCATGGATACGCAGTATTTT
V: TRBV25-1; D: -; size: few; J: TRBJ2-1; CDR3: CASSELGVGGGEQFF; DNA: TGTGCCAGCAGTGAATTGGGTGTGGGGGGCGGTGAGCAGTTCTTC
V: TRBV19; D: -; size: -; J: TRBJ1-5; CDR3: CASSMGQTYSNQPQHF; DNA: TGTGCCAGTAGTATGGGGCAGACCTATAGCAATCAGCCCCAGCATTTT
V: TRBV6-4; D: -; size: -; J: TRBJ1-6; CDR3: CASSDSGESSPLHF; DNA: TGTGCCAGCAGTGACTCAGGCGAGAGTTCACCCCTCCACTTT
V: TRBV28; D: -; size: -; J: TRBJ1-3; CDR3: CASRPEMSSGNTIYF; DNA: TGTGCCAGCAGACCCGAGATGAGCTCTGGAAACACCATATATTTT
V: TRBV30; D: TRBD1; size: -; J: TRBJ2-7; CDR3: CAWSQGTGSYEQYF; DNA: TGTGCCTGGAGTCAGGGGACAGGGAGCTACGAGCAGTACTTC
V: TRBV29-1; D: -; size: few; J: TRBJ1-1; CDR3: CSVDGQNTEAFF; DNA: TGCAGCGTTGATGGACAGAACACTGAAGCTTTCTTT
V: TRBV7-2; D: -; size: -; J: TRBJ1-5; CDR3: CASSPIAGGAGSQHF; DNA: TGTGCCAGCAGCCCAATTGCCGGGGGGGCCGGGTCCCAGCATTTT
V: TRBV11-2; D: TRBD2; size: -; J: TRBJ2-3; CDR3: CASSLGGTRLDTQYF; DNA: TGTGCCAGCAGCTTAGGGGGGACTAGACTCGATACGCAGTATTTT